This T cell receptor beta chain is drawn from a study of shared clonotypes between healthy human individuals. Study-wide background: A donor's plate count was three for CD4 naive and three for CD4 memory; CD8 naive had two and CD8 memory one.

Whole-study results and caveats: Estimated clonotype richness was generally higher in naive than memory subsets.

The method was immunoSEQ multiplex PCR; TCRdb's version includes in-frame clones alone and lacks a portion of them. Of a few million clones listed, just over 90% were seen once; the top ten hold approximately 1.6%. Trimming cost V 0 bases and J 7 bases, with 7 bases left between them. Germline lookup yields CDR1 LGHNA and CDR2 YSLEER. CDR3 length: 12 residues. Comment on this clone: Its matching antigen is unknown.

Naive CD8 cells were CD45RO-negative, positively selected for CCR7, excluding terminally differentiated effector memory CD45RA+ cells. This TCR came from a man between 18 and 29 years old in good health. Some clones in this sample may be carry-over from other donors' samples. The sample consisted of naive CD8+ T cells from PBMCs. The chain links TRBV4-3 to TRBJ2-7; D is ambiguous. In DNA form, the CDR3 reads TGCGCCAGCAGCCAAGATTACGGGGAGCAGTACTTC. Its protein is CASSQDYGEQYF.